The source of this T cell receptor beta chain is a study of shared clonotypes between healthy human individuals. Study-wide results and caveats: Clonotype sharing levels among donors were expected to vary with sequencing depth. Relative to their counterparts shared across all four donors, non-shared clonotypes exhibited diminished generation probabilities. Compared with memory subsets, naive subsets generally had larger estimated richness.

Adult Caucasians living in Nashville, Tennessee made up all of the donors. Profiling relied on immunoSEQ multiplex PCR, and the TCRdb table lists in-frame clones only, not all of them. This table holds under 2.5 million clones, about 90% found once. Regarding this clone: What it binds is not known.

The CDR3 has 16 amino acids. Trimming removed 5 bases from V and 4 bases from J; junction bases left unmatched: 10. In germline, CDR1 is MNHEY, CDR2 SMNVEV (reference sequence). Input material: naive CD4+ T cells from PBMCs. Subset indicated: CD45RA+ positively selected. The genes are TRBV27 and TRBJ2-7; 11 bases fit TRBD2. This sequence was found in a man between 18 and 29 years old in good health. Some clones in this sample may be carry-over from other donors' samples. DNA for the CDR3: TGTGCCAGCAGTAAAGAATGGACTAGCGGGTGGTACGAGCAGTACTTC. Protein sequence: CASSKEWTSGWYEQYF.